The source of this T cell receptor beta chain is a study of blood T cell repertoires in COVID-19. Overall study context: Acute-phase and convalescent COVID-19 samples originated in the United States, Italy and Spain.

Measured with immunoSEQ multiplex PCR; TCRdb has only the in-frame clones, and not every one. The sample lists 250,000 to 300,000 clones; approximately 82% were seen once. Participants spanned ages about 18 to 100 years and resided in 20 to 30 US areas. The study assigned cohorts using participant-reported clinical history. The sequenced material came from PBMCs or T cells enriched from blood (not recorded which). This clonotype was sampled from a man between 40 and 49 years old who had been exposed to COVID-19.

The CDR3 nucleotides read TGCGCCAGCAGCATGGGACTAGCGGGAGGGCCCCGGTCGGAGACCCAGTACTTC. Residues: CASSMGLAGGPRSETQYF. The chain recombines TRBV5-1 with TRBJ2-5, with 16 bases lining up with TRBD2. There are 18 residues in the CDR3. Germline values: CDR1 SGHRS, CDR2 YFSETQ. V gave up 4 bases and J gave up 5 bases; unmatched junction bases: 11.